This T cell receptor beta chain was captured by sequencing in a study of post-analysis software for immune sequencing data. About the study: The courses of disease that were included comprised relapsing-remitting, secondary progressive and progressive-relapsing multiple sclerosis. Study conclusions and caveats: The five TRBV segments detected at higher frequency in patients than in controls included TRBV5-6, TRBV5-1 and TRBV20-1.

This clonotype occurred a few times. Its specificity is not known. V was clipped by 2 bases and J by 4 bases, with 7 bases between them. The CDR3 contains 12 residues. Germline V gene data show CDR1 as GTSNPN and CDR2 as SVGIG (reference sequence). The TCR beta cDNA libraries contained unique molecular identifiers. Starting from approximately 1 to 10 million T cells, the study yielded approximately 500,000 cDNA molecules. TCRdb reprocessed the PCR reads with MiXCR, giving one entry per CDR3 protein. The sample records around 250,000 distinct CDR3 sequences, 36% being singletons. J is TRBJ2-3 and V is TRBV30; D perhaps matches TRBD2 (5 bases). What was sequenced was blood. The sequence was obtained from a girl between 5 and 17 years old with multiple sclerosis. The CDR3 DNA reads TGTGCCTGGAGTAAGGGAGCAGATACGCAGTATTTT. As protein: CAWSKGADTQYF. Variable domain in full (rest from reference TRBV30 and TRBJ2-3): SQTIHQWPATLVQPVGSPLSLECTVEGTSNPNLYWYRQAAGRGLQLLFYSVGIGQISSEVPQNLSASRPQDRQFILSSKKLLLSDSGFYLCAWSKGADTQYFGPGTRLTVL.